One T cell receptor (beta chain) is described in this entry. Its target is not known. The data were obtained in a study of spatial heterogeneity in lung cancer. Documented time point: blood at routine non-recurrence follow-up after resection. Whole RNA, which was extracted from tumor, nontumor lung tissue or frozen PBMC, was sequenced without any cell sorting. The study's findings and limits: Ubiquitous, expanded tumor-derived TCRs were more frequently observed in blood at resection than at follow-up.

Single TCR cDNA molecules each had their own unique molecular identifier. MiXCR, run by TCRdb on the 5' RACE reads, gives a single entry per CDR3 protein. The table lists fewer than 45,000 distinct CDR3 sequences, roughly a tenth of them singletons, with roughly a sixth in the top ten. Germline CDR1 is SEHNR and CDR2 is FQNEAQ (reference sequence). Trimming pared 4 bases from V and 2 bases from J, leaving 40 bases between. CDR3 length: 24 amino acids. This chain links TRBV7-9 with TRBJ2-3, with D perhaps matching TRBD1 (6 bases). The sample consisted of PBMCs, taken at follow-up. The sequence derives from a female donor with early-stage non-small cell lung cancer. The CDR3 loop reads CASSSTNPGTRVLPIVAPTDTQYF. The DNA for the CDR3 is TGTGCCAGCAGCTCCACAAACCCCGGGACAAGAGTTCTCCCCATCGTGGCTCCCACAGATACGCAGTATTTT.